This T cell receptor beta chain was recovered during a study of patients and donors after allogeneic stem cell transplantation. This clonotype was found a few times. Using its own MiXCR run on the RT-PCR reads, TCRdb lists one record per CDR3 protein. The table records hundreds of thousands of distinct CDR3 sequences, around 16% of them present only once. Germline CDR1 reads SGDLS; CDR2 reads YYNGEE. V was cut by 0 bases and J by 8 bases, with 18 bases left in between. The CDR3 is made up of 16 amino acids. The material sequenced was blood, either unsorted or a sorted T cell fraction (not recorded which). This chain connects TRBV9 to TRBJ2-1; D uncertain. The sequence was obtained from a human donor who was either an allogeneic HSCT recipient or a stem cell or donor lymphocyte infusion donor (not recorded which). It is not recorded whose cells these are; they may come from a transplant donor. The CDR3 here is CASSVGWTGKGHEQFF. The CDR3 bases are TGTGCCAGCAGCGTAGGTTGGACGGGTAAGGGTCATGAGCAGTTCTTC.